The 10 T cell receptor beta chains listed next were all sequenced from one sample in a study of T cells in Graves' hyperthyroidism and ophthalmopathy. What was amplified from RNA transcripts were TCR beta CDR3 regions. The TCR CDR3 was amplified in a first-round RT-PCR using the HTBI primer set. One entry per CDR3 protein results from TCRdb running MiXCR on the multiplex PCR reads. The sample has hundreds of thousands of distinct CDR3 sequences, roughly 45% seen once. The material sequenced was peripheral blood or thyroid tissue (not recorded which). All receptors derive from an adult man with Graves' disease, either hyperthyroidism or ophthalmopathy (not recorded which).

This chain links TRBV24-1 with TRBJ1-2, with D unresolved. The CDR3 is 12 residues long. V was cut by 4 bases and J by 4 bases, with 6 bases left in between. The germline CDR1 and CDR2 sequences are KGHDR and SFDVKD. The CDR3 reads CATSDGSYGYTF. In nucleotides, the CDR3 is TGTGCCACCAGTGACGGTAGCTATGGCTACACCTTC.

This clonotype was counted a single time. The chain employs TRBV7-8 and TRBJ2-1; D is perhaps TRBD1 or TRBD2 (5 bases each). The CDR3 runs 15 residues. Germline V gene sequence: CDR1 SGHVS, CDR2 FQNEAQ. Trimming cost V 5 bases and J 5 bases, with 16 bases left between them. The CDR3 DNA reads TGTGCCAGCAGCCCGACTAATCGGGGCCACAATGAGCAGTTCTTC. Its translation is CASSPTNRGHNEQFF.

This rearrangement joins TRBV2 to TRBJ2-5; D might be TRBD1 (5 bases). This CDR3 has 14 residues. The germline gives CDR1 SNHLY, CDR2 FYNNEI. The V gene lost 2 bases and the J gene lost 3 bases, with 10 bases spanning the gap. The CDR3 coding sequence is TGTGCCAGCAGTGAAACAGGCAGTAAAGAGACCCAGTACTTC. Amino acid sequence: CASSETGSKETQYF.

The rearrangement joins TRBV2 to TRBJ2-7, with TRBD2 identical over 14 bases. Germline V gene data show CDR1 as SNHLY and CDR2 as FYNNEI. CDR3 size: 17 residues. After removal of 6 bases from V and 5 bases from J, the junction contained 12 bases not matched to a gene. The CDR3 sequence: CASSLEQGLAGVDEQYF. CDR3 bases: TGTGCCAGCAGCTTAGAACAGGGACTAGCGGGAGTTGACGAGCAGTACTTC.

This clonotype appeared a few times. V is TRBV6-1 and J is TRBJ2-5; 7 bases fit TRBD1. V gave up 4 bases and J gave up 4 bases; unmatched junction bases: 9. The CDR3 sequence is 15 residues long. Germline V gives CDR1 MNHNS, CDR2 SASEGT. CDR3 residues: CASSATGQTGETQYF. The CDR3 nucleotides read TGTGCCAGCAGTGCCACGGGACAGACGGGAGAGACCCAGTACTTC.

This clonotype came up once. Given a much more abundant clone one base away, this may be a read error. The V and J genes are TRBV3-1 and TRBJ2-7; 10 positions agree with TRBD2. Germline-derived CDR1 and CDR2 are LGHDT and YNNKEL (reference sequence). Germline trimming cut 10 bases from V and 4 bases from J; bases unmatched to any gene: 13. The CDR3 consists of 15 residues. CDR3: CAISDPSGGDYEQYF. The DNA for the CDR3 is TGTGCCATCAGTGACCCTAGCGGGGGAGATTACGAGCAGTACTTC.

This clonotype was counted ten times or more. V gene TRBV7-8 combines with J gene TRBJ2-2; the match to TRBD1 covers 7 bases. The CDR3 is 15 residues long. V was pared by 6 bases and J by 3 bases, with 7 bases of the junction left unmatched. CDR1 is SGHVS and CDR2 is FQNEAQ in the germline V gene. This CDR3 reads CASSMTGFDTGELFF. The DNA for the CDR3 is TGTGCCAGCAGTATGACAGGGTTCGACACCGGGGAGCTGTTTTTT.

This clonotype was recorded at least ten times. This rearrangement joins TRBV29-1 to TRBJ1-3; TRBD1 aligns across 9 bases. With V trimmed by 0 bases and J by 4 bases, 7 bases remained unmatched. Germline CDR1 and CDR2: SQVTM and ANQGSEA. CDR3 length equals 16 residues. CDR3 loop: CSVEDGDRGTGNTIYF. As DNA, the CDR3 is TGCAGCGTTGAAGATGGAGACAGGGGGACCGGAAACACCATATATTTT.

This chain's CDR3 is CATTLGGPGGETQYF. The CDR3 nucleotides are TGTGCCACTACCCTGGGGGGGCCGGGCGGAGAGACCCAGTACTTC. This chain uses TRBV7-9 with TRBJ2-5, with D possibly TRBD2 on 7 matching bases. From germline, CDR1 is SEHNR and CDR2 FQNEAQ (reference sequence). The V end lost 10 bases, the J end lost 4 bases, and 22 bases lay between the germline ends. This CDR3 comprises 15 residues. Full variable domain (missing parts from reference TRBV7-9 and TRBJ2-5): DTGVSQNPRHKITKRGQNVTFRCDPISEHNRLYWYRQTLGQGPEFLTYFQNEAQLEKSRLLSDRFSAERPKGSFSTLEIQRTEQGDSAMYLCATTLGGPGGETQYFGPGTRLLVL.

The chain links TRBV12-3 or TRBV12-4 to TRBJ1-1, with TRBD1 as a possible D gene (5 bases). V lost 10 bases and J 7 bases, leaving 16 bases between the germline ends. The CDR3 spans 12 residues. The CDR3 coding sequence is TGTGCCACCCGGCTGGGGGAAGGTGAAGCTTTCTTT. Translation: CATRLGEGEAFF.